What follows are 16 T cell receptor beta chains derived from one specimen sequenced in a study of blood T cells in healthy people across ages. The second PCR ran roughly 6 to 11 cycles with a sample-barcoded 5' primer and J-beta primers. TCRdb analysed the 5' RACE reads with MiXCR anew, one entry per CDR3 protein. This sample has about 1.4 million distinct CDR3 sequences; roughly 59% occur once, and the top ten carry roughly 7%. Sequences were obtained from blood. Receptors were obtained from a man between 18 and 29 years old in good health.

The chain combines TRBV14 with TRBJ2-7; weak D call: TRBD2 (5 bases). The V end lost 6 bases, the J end lost 3 bases, and 12 bases lay between the germline ends. The CDR3 has 13 amino acids. The germline CDR1 and CDR2 sequences are SGHDN and FVKESK. CDR3 sequence: CASSPFGNYEQYF. The CDR3 DNA follows: TGTGCCAGCAGTCCCTTCGGGAACTACGAGCAGTACTTC.

A few counts support this clonotype. V gene TRBV29-1 combines with J gene TRBJ2-6; D gene uncertain. The V gene's germline CDR1 is SQVTM and CDR2 ANQGSEA. Trimming shortened V by 4 bases and J by 2 bases, and 9 bases separated the two germline ends. The CDR3 covers 14 residues. CDR3 DNA: TGCAGCGTTGTTCCCGAGGCTGGGGCCAACGTCCTGACTTTC. This gives the protein CSVVPEAGANVLTF. Full variable domain (remainder filled in from reference TRBV29-1 and TRBJ2-6): SAVISQKPSRDICQRGTSLTIQCQVDSQVTMMFWYRQQPGQSLTLIATANQGSEATYESGFVIDKFPISRPNLTFSTLTVSNMSPEDSSIYLCSVVPEAGANVLTFGAGSRLTVL.

This sequence joins TRBV15 and TRBJ1-5, with a tentative D call TRBD1 (6 bases). The germline gives CDR1 LNHNV, CDR2 YYDKDF (reference sequence). V gave up 8 bases and J gave up 6 bases, with 14 bases separating them. The CDR3 extends over 13 amino acids. This CDR3 reads CATCQGQGQPQHF. Written as DNA, the CDR3 is TGTGCCACCTGTCAGGGGCAGGGTCAGCCCCAGCATTTT.

This chain connects TRBV6-2 or TRBV6-3 to TRBJ2-1; 7 nucleotides agree with TRBD2. The closer fit of TRBJ2-7 to the DNA end suggests the J call may be wrong. From germline, CDR1 is MNHEY and CDR2 SVGEGT. The CDR3 is 16 residues long. The CDR3 nucleotides are TGTGCCAGCAGAACCTCAGCGGGATTCTCCTACAATGAGCAGTACTTC. Encoded protein: CASRTSAGFSYNEQYF.

The rearrangement joins TRBV11-2 to TRBJ1-2; 9 bases match TRBD1. This CDR3 is built from 14 residues. CDR1 and CDR2 from the germline V gene are SGHAT and FQNNGV. J lost 6 bases, V lost 3 bases, and 5 bases had no gene match. CDR3 sequence (DNA): TGTGCCAGCAGCTTCCAAGGGACAGGGAATGGCTACACCTTC. Translating gives CASSFQGTGNGYTF. The variable domain in full, with the rest retrieved from reference TRBV11-2 and TRBJ1-2, is EAGVAQSPRYKIIEKRQSVAFWCNPISGHATLYWYQQILGQGPKLLIQFQNNGVVDDSQLPKDRFSAERLKGVDSTLKIQPAKLEDSAVYLCASSFQGTGNGYTFGSGTRLTVV.

The chain links TRBV4-3 to TRBJ1-6; a weak D match, TRBD1 (5 bases). CDR3 size: 15 residues. V lost 0 bases and J 10 bases, leaving 13 bases between the germline ends. In germline, CDR1 is LGHNA, CDR2 YSLEER. The CDR3: CASSQDRGERSPLHF. As DNA, the CDR3 is TGCGCCAGCAGCCAAGATCGAGGGGAACGATCACCCCTCCACTTT.

The V call is TRBV20-1, the J call TRBJ2-4, with D perhaps TRBD1 (5 bases). The DNA end favors TRBJ2-7, so the J call may be wrong. The length of the CDR3 is 12 residues. Germline V gene lookup returns CDR1 DFQATT and CDR2 SNEGSKA (reference sequence). The CDR3 loop is CSARPDTDEQYF. CDR3 DNA sequence: TGCAGTGCTAGACCGGACACCGACGAGCAGTACTTC.

Turning to this clonotype: One junction end disagrees with the germline gene, perhaps due to a read error. V usage is TRBV6-6 and J usage is TRBJ2-1; the D is unclear. Germline V gives CDR1 MNHNY, CDR2 SVGAGI (reference sequence). The CDR3 spans 16 residues. This CDR3 reads CASSPLHESSYNVQFF. DNA for the CDR3: TGTGCCAGCAGTCCCCTACACGAAAGCTCCTACAATGTGCAGTTCTTC.

This clonotype has more than one count but fewer than ten. The chain links TRBV20-1 to TRBJ1-5, with 8 bases fitting TRBD1. CDR1 DFQATT and CDR2 SNEGSKA come from the germline V gene (reference sequence). Trimming at V came to 5 bases and at J to 5 bases, leaving 11 bases not matched to a gene. CDR3 size: 15 residues. The CDR3 reads CSAEPGQVGYQPQHF. CDR3 DNA: TGCAGTGCTGAGCCGGGACAGGTTGGGTATCAGCCCCAGCATTTT.

This clonotype was found many times. The chain links TRBV6-1 to TRBJ2-2, with TRBD1 as a possible D gene (5 bases). Germline V gene data show CDR1 as MNHNS and CDR2 as SASEGT. The CDR3 consists of 15 residues. Trimming pared 6 bases from V and 3 bases from J, leaving 14 bases between. CDR3 protein: CASSAPTGDTGELFF. In nucleotides, the CDR3 is TGTGCCAGCAGCGCTCCTACAGGAGACACCGGGGAGCTGTTTTTT.

The chain uses TRBV20-1 and TRBJ1-6; D gene uncertain. There are 17 residues in the CDR3. Trimming pared 6 bases from V and 0 bases from J, leaving 18 bases between. Germline V gene sequence: CDR1 DFQATT, CDR2 SNEGSKA (reference sequence). CDR3 DNA: TGCAGTGCCAAAAAAAACCCCGCGAGCTCCTATAATTCACCCCTCCACTTT. It translates to CSAKKNPASSYNSPLHF.

The V and J genes are TRBV2 and TRBJ1-2; no clear D gene. Germline V lookup: CDR1 SNHLY, CDR2 FYNNEI. Trimming removed 4 bases from V and 5 bases from J, with 8 bases in between. This CDR3 contains 12 residues. The CDR3 nucleotides are TGTGCCAGCAGTGGAGAGATGTATGGCTACACCTTC. This gives the protein CASSGEMYGYTF.

This clonotype was recorded a few times. V usage is TRBV4-1 and J usage is TRBJ2-4; possible D gene TRBD2, 7 bases. V was shortened by 4 bases and J by 6 bases, with 19 bases between the two germline ends. The CDR3 has 16 amino acids. CDR1 MGHRA and CDR2 YSYEKL come from the germline V gene. The CDR3 DNA reads as TGCGCCAGCAGCCGGCCCGGCGGGGGCACCGGAAACATTCAGTACTTC. This translates into CASSRPGGGTGNIQYF.

The gene calls are TRBV10-3 and TRBJ1-2; D not resolved. V shed 4 bases and J shed 4 bases, with 16 bases lying between them. Looked up from germline, CDR1 is ENHRY and CDR2 is SYGVKD. The CDR3 extends over 15 amino acids. This CDR3 is CAISGPEGGVYGYTF. CDR3 DNA: TGTGCCATCAGTGGACCAGAAGGTGGTGTCTATGGCTACACCTTC.

The chain is built from TRBV27 and TRBJ2-2; maybe TRBD2 (5 bases). The V gene lost 6 bases and the J gene lost 1 base, with 12 bases spanning the gap. CDR3 length equals 15 residues. The V gene's germline CDR1 is MNHEY and CDR2 SMNVEV (reference sequence). CDR3 nucleotides: TGTGCCAGCAGCCCTAATGGAGGGAACACCGGGGAGCTGTTTTTT. It yields the protein CASSPNGGNTGELFF.

This chain connects TRBV7-2 to TRBJ1-1, with D tentatively TRBD1 (6 bases). Germline-derived CDR1 and CDR2 are SGHTA and FQGNSA. The CDR3 is 16 amino acids. Trimming cost V 5 bases and J 4 bases, with 20 bases left between them. The CDR3, as DNA: TGTGCCAGCAGCCCCAGGGGAGCCGGGGTGGGCACTGAAGCTTTCTTT. This gives the protein CASSPRGAGVGTEAFF.